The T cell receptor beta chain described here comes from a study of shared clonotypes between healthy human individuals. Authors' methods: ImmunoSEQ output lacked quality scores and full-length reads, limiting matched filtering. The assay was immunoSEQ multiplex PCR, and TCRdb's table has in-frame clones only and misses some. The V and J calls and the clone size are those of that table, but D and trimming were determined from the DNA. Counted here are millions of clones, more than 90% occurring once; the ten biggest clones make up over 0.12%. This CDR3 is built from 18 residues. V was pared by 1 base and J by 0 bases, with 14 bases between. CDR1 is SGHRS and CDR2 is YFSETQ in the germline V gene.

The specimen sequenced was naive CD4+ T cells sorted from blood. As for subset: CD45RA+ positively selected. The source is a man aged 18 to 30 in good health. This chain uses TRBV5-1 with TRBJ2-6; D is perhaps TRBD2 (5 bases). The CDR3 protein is CASSLYRGSTSGANVLTF. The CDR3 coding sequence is TGCGCCAGCAGCTTGTATCGGGGTTCTACCTCTGGGGCCAACGTCCTGACTTTC.